The T cell receptor beta chain described here comes from a study of shared T cell receptors in the human thymus. J was trimmed by 3 bases and V by 4 bases; bases with no gene match: 7. CDR3 length: 16 residues. CDR1 SGHTA and CDR2 FQGNSA come from the germline V gene. The method was immunoSEQ multiplex PCR; TCRdb's version includes in-frame clones alone and lacks a portion of them. The data contain approximately 490,000 clones, 70% to 80% of them singletons. These sequences were also reported in another study, on human thymus T cells. That study reports: Resections obtained during corrective heart surgery supplied the thymus tissue. Thymic and blood repertoires seemed to show skewed V and J gene use. Overlap was high between thymic repertoires from unrelated individuals, as reported in related research.

The chain couples TRBV7-2 to TRBJ2-5, with 11 bases fitting TRBD2. The clonotype originates from a boy under two years old with a congenital heart defect. The sample taken for sequencing was thymocytes. The DNA for the CDR3 is TGTGCCAGCAGCTGGCTAGCGGGAGGCCAAAAAGAGACCCAGTACTTC. Its protein is CASSWLAGGQKETQYF.